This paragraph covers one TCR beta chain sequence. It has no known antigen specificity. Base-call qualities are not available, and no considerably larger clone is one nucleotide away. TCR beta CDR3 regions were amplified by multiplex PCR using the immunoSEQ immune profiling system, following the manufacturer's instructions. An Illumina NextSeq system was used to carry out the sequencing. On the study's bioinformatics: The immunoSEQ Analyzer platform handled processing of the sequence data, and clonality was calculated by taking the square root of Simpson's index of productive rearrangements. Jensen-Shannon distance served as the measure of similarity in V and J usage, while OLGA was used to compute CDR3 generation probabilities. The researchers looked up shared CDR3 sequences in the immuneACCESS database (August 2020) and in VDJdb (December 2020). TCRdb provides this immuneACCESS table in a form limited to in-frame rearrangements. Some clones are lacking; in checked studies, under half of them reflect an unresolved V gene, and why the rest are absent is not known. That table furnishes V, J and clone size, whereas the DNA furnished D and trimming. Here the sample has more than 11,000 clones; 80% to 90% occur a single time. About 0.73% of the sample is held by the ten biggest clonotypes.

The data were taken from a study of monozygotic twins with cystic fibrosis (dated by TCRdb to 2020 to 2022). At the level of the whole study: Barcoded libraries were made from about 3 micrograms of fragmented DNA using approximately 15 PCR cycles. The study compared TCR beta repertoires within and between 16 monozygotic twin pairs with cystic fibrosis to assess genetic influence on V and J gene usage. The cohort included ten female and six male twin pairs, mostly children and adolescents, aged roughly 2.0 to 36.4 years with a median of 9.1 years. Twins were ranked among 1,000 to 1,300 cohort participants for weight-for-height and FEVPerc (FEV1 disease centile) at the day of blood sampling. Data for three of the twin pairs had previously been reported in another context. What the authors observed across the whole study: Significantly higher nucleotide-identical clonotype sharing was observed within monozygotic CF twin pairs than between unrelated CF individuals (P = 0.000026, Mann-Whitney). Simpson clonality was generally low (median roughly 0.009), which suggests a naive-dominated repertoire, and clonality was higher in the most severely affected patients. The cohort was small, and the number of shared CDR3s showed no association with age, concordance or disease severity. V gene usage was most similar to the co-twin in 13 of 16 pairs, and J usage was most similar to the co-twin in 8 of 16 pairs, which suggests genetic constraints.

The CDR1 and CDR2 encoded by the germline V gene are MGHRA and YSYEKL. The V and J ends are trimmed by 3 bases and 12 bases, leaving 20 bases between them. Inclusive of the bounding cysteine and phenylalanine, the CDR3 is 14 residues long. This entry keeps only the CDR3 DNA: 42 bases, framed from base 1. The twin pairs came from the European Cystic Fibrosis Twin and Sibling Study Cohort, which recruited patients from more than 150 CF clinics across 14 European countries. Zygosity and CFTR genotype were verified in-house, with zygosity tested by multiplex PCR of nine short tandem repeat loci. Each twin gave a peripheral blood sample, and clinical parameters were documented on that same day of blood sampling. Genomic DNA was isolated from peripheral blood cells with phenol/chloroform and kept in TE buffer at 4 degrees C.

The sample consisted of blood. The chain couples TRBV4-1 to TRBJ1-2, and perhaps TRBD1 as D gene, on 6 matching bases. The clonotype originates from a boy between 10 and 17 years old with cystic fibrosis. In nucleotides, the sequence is TGCGCCAGCAGCCACCCCGAACAGGGCCTCCCGGACACCTTC. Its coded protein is CASSHPEQGLPDTF.